Shown below are 8 T cell receptor beta chains from a single sample sequenced in a study of CD8 T cells in ankylosing spondylitis. TCRdb ran MiXCR on the 5' RACE reads and lists one entry per CDR3 protein. Of fewer than 250,000 distinct CDR3 sequences listed, over 9.5% are singletons. The specimen was blood, either unsorted or a sorted T cell fraction (not recorded which). These receptors were collected from a male donor with ankylosing spondylitis or in good health (not recorded which).

On this clonotype: A much bigger clone sits one base away, suggesting this may be a read error. The V call is TRBV15, the J call TRBJ2-2; TRBD2 matches 9 bases. The CDR3 length is 15 residues. Germline CDR1 is LNHNV and CDR2 is YYDKDF (reference sequence). For the CDR3, the DNA is TGTGCCACCAGCTACTTAGGGACTAGCACCGGGGCGCTGTTTTTT. This codes for CATSYLGTSTGALFF.

In its sample, this clonotype was seen many times. CDR3 amino acids: CASSLRTRDGIGQYF. DNA for the CDR3: TGTGCCAGCAGTTTGCGGACCAGGGATGGAATCGGGCAGTACTTC. The rearrangement links TRBV12-3 or TRBV12-4 to TRBJ2-7; a possible D gene is TRBD1 (5 bases). The V and J ends lost 3 bases and 9 bases respectively, with 21 bases between them. The CDR3 loop spans 15 amino acids.

The table lists this clonotype with many counts. V is TRBV12-3 or TRBV12-4 and J is TRBJ1-5, with 7 positions matching TRBD1. J lost 4 bases, V lost 3 bases, and 6 bases had no gene match. This CDR3 has 15 amino acids. CDR3 DNA: TGTGCCAGCAGTTTGGGAGGGGGCACTAATCAGCCCCAGCATTTT. This codes for CASSLGGGTNQPQHF.

This clonotype was counted at least ten times. CDR3 DNA sequence: TGTGCCAGCAGGGGAGGACAGGGATACAATCAGCCCCAGCATTTT. Translating gives CASRGGQGYNQPQHF. This chain joins TRBV27 and TRBJ1-5; 8 bases fit TRBD1. CDR3 size: 15 residues. The J segment lost 3 bases and the V segment lost 6 bases, leaving 7 bases of the junction unmatched. Looked up from germline, CDR1 is MNHEY and CDR2 is SMNVEV (reference sequence).

This clonotype was seen many times. The chain couples TRBV20-1 to TRBJ1-1; D is possibly TRBD1 (5 bases). This CDR3 is 15 amino acids long. CDR1 is DFQATT and CDR2 is SNEGSKA in the germline V gene (reference sequence). With 4 bases removed from V and 1 base from J, the gap between germline ends came to 16 bases. CDR3 nucleotide sequence: TGCAGTGCTACAGGGAGGACCGCCTCGAACACTGAAGCTTTCTTT. Encoded protein: CSATGRTASNTEAFF.

This clonotype was recorded a few times. The J gene is TRBJ1-4, the V gene TRBV18; no definite D call. Deletions cut 2 bases from V and 4 bases from J, with 5 bases between. The CDR3 loop spans 13 amino acids. Germline loops: CDR1 KGHSH, CDR2 LQKENI. The CDR3 protein is CASSPGINEKLFF. CDR3 in DNA: TGTGCCAGCTCACCAGGGATTAATGAAAAACTGTTTTTT.

This clonotype was observed many times. This chain uses TRBV5-1 with TRBJ2-5; weak D call: TRBD2 (6 bases). This CDR3 is built from 16 residues. With 0 bases removed from V and 2 bases from J, the gap between germline ends came to 14 bases. Germline V gene data show CDR1 as SGHRS and CDR2 as YFSETQ. The CDR3 region is CASSLVGGATQETQYF. The CDR3 DNA follows: TGCGCCAGCAGCTTGGTGGGGGGAGCAACACAAGAGACCCAGTACTTC.

The table lists this clonotype with a few counts. This chain uses TRBV12-3 or TRBV12-4 with TRBJ1-1; D unclear. V gave up 3 bases and J gave up 4 bases, with 6 bases separating them. The CDR3 length is 12 residues. CDR3 region: CASSLRSTEAFF. In DNA, the CDR3 is TGTGCCAGCAGTTTGAGGTCCACTGAAGCTTTCTTT.